The clone carrying this T cell receptor (beta chain) has only a few counts. These data belong to a study of blood T cell repertoires in COVID-19. The data were produced by immunoSEQ multiplex PCR, yet TCRdb's version contains in-frame clones alone and is incomplete. The table has about 210,000 clones, 85% to 90% seen once. What was sequenced was PBMCs or T cells enriched from blood (not recorded which). The sequence came from a man aged 25 to 40 who had recovered from COVID-19.

CDR3 protein: CASSQTGANTGELFF. The CDR3 DNA sequence: TGTGCCAGCAGTCAGACAGGGGCCAACACCGGGGAGCTGTTTTTT. The genes are TRBV6-2 or TRBV6-3 and TRBJ2-2, with TRBD1 matching over 8 bases. Looked up from germline, CDR1 is MNHEY and CDR2 is SVGEGT. Losses at the gene ends were 5 bases for V and 2 bases for J; bases not matched to a gene: 4. The CDR3 has 15 amino acids.